This T cell receptor beta chain comes out of a study of glioma-infiltrating T cells after dendritic cell vaccination. Sequencing used immunoSEQ multiplex PCR; TCRdb keeps in-frame clones, though not all of them. The sample carries approximately 50,000 clones, 70% to 90% recorded once. The time point is: after dendritic cell vaccination, including at tumor progression/relapse. Patients had residual fresh-frozen tumor tissue and more than two years of survival data. Trimming shortened V by 5 bases and J by 2 bases, and 14 bases separated the two germline ends. The germline CDR1 and CDR2 sequences are GTSNPN and SVGIG (reference sequence). This CDR3 has 14 amino acids.

The J gene is TRBJ2-3, the V gene TRBV30; tentative D call: TRBD2 (6 bases). The TCR comes from a human donor with glioblastoma. The sequenced sample was blood, obtained after dendritic cell vaccination. CDR3 region: CAWGQGGPTDTQYF. As DNA, the CDR3 is TGTGCCTGGGGGCAGGGAGGTCCCACAGATACGCAGTATTTT. The whole variable domain, filled in from reference TRBV30 and TRBJ2-3, reads SQTIHQWPATLVQPVGSPLSLECTVEGTSNPNLYWYRQAAGRGLQLLFYSVGIGQISSEVPQNLSASRPQDRQFILSSKKLLLSDSGFYLCAWGQGGPTDTQYFGPGTRLTVL.